Each of the 27 T cell receptor beta chains below was sequenced from the same sample in a study of Ad26.COV2.S vaccination and SARS-CoV-2 variants. The data were produced by immunoSEQ multiplex PCR, yet TCRdb's version contains in-frame clones alone and is incomplete. The table shows about 680,000 clones, with roughly 90% occurring only once. Specified treatment: roughly 20 received Ad26.COV2.S at low or high dose, single or two shots; about 5 received placebo; per-sample allocation not given. It was on day 63 after the first vaccine or placebo injection that samples were taken. The sample consisted of peripheral blood, taken in a trial of Ad26.COV2.S vaccine versus placebo. The source of these receptors is a person aged 18-60 years who received the Ad26.COV2.S COVID-19 vaccine or a placebo.

The chain is built from TRBV5-4 and TRBJ2-3; tentative D call: TRBD1 (6 bases). Per germline, CDR1 SGHNT and CDR2 YYREEE (reference sequence). Trimming removed 4 bases at V and 2 bases at J, with 11 bases between. CDR3 length equals 14 residues. CDR3 in DNA: TGTGCCAGCAGCAAGGGGGACAACACAGATACGCAGTATTTT. Residues: CASSKGDNTDTQYF.

CDR3 in amino acids: CASRLQGLSTDTQYF. The CDR3 DNA reads TGTGCCAGCAGGCTCCAGGGGCTTAGCACAGATACGCAGTATTTT. The chain carries TRBV13 and TRBJ2-3; the D gene is possibly TRBD1 (6 bases). This CDR3 has 15 residues. The V end was cut by 6 bases, the J end by 0 bases, with 13 bases between. Germline CDR1 and CDR2: PRHDT and FYEKMQ (reference sequence). The whole variable domain, remainder taken from reference TRBV13 and TRBJ2-3, is AAGVIQSPRHLIKEKRETATLKCYPIPRHDTVYWYQQGPGQDPQFLISFYEKMQSDKGSIPDRFSAQQFSDYHSELNMSSLELGDSALYFCASRLQGLSTDTQYFGPGTRLTVL.

The V gene is TRBV24-1, the J gene TRBJ2-5, with D maybe TRBD1 (6 bases). The CDR3 is 15 amino acids. CDR1 and CDR2 (germline): KGHDR, SFDVKD. V was cut by 4 bases and J by 0 bases, with 11 bases left in between. CDR3 sequence reads: CATSDPDRYQETQYF. For the CDR3, the DNA is TGTGCCACCAGTGACCCCGACAGGTACCAAGAGACCCAGTACTTC.

The J gene is TRBJ1-1, the V gene TRBV7-2; D is ambiguous. Germline V gene lookup returns CDR1 SGHTA and CDR2 FQGNSA. V gave up 1 base and J gave up 3 bases, with 6 bases separating them. The CDR3 has 13 residues. This CDR3 reads CASSLDRDTEAFF. The CDR3 coding sequence is TGTGCCAGCAGCTTAGATAGGGACACTGAAGCTTTCTTT.

The chain employs TRBV7-2 and TRBJ2-3; 13 bases are shared with TRBD2. CDR3 length: 16 residues. From germline, CDR1 is SGHTA and CDR2 FQGNSA. V lost 5 bases and J lost 6; bases outside the gene matches: 8. The CDR3: CASSPSLAGGADTQYF. The CDR3, as DNA: TGTGCCAGCAGCCCCTCACTAGCGGGGGGGGCGGATACGCAGTATTTT.

Concerning this clone itself: This sample also contains other DNA sequences that code for the same CDR3. V is TRBV29-1 and J is TRBJ1-1, with 7 positions matching TRBD1. J lost 1 base, V lost 6 bases, and 2 bases had no gene match. The length of the CDR3 is 12 residues. CDR1 is SQVTM and CDR2 is ANQGSEA in the germline V gene. The CDR3 is CSVGQRNTEAFF. CDR3 coding DNA: TGCAGCGTGGGACAGAGGAACACTGAAGCTTTCTTT.

The chain employs TRBV5-4 and TRBJ2-6, with TRBD1 matching 11 bases. The CDR3 has 18 amino acids. In germline, CDR1 is SGHNT, CDR2 YYREEE (reference sequence). V was clipped by 2 bases and J by 3 bases; unmatched bases: 7. The CDR3 loop is CASSFTGTGGFGANVLTF. CDR3 bases: TGTGCCAGCAGCTTCACCGGGACAGGGGGATTTGGGGCCAACGTCCTGACTTTC.

The chain employs TRBV9 and TRBJ2-1; maybe TRBD1 (6 bases). Per the germline V gene, CDR1 is SGDLS and CDR2 is YYNGEE. This CDR3 contains 16 residues. Trimming shortened V by 0 bases and J by 0 bases, and 10 bases separated the two germline ends. CDR3 residues: CASSVAGASSYNEQFF. The CDR3 DNA reads as TGTGCCAGCAGCGTAGCAGGGGCGAGCTCCTACAATGAGCAGTTCTTC.

This clone was picked up one time. This sequence joins TRBV6-5 and TRBJ1-2; TRBD1 is a possible D gene (5 bases). The CDR3 consists of 15 residues. The germline gives CDR1 MNHEY, CDR2 SVGAGI. The V and J ends lost 7 bases and 4 bases respectively, with 19 bases between them. The CDR3 DNA reads as TGTGCCAGCACACCTAATCGGGACGGAGTCTATGGCTACACCTTC. Amino acids: CASTPNRDGVYGYTF.

The V call is TRBV30, the J call TRBJ2-5; 9 positions match TRBD1. Germline assignment: CDR1 GTSNPN and CDR2 SVGIG (reference sequence). The V gene end was trimmed by 3 bases and the J gene end by 2 bases; junction bases not matched to a gene: 4. There are 14 residues in the CDR3. The CDR3 sequence: CAWRGDRVQETQYF. CDR3 bases: TGTGCCTGGAGGGGGGACAGGGTGCAAGAGACCCAGTACTTC.

This clone was seen just once. This sequence joins TRBV24-1 and TRBJ2-3; D remains ambiguous. V lost 4 bases to trimming and J lost 1 base, with 11 bases between them. The germline CDR1 and CDR2 sequences are KGHDR and SFDVKD. The CDR3 loop spans 15 amino acids. This chain's CDR3 is CATSESLAGTDTQYF. The CDR3 DNA follows: TGTGCCACCAGTGAGTCCCTGGCGGGCACAGATACGCAGTATTTT.

The chain recombines TRBV24-1 with TRBJ2-7; D possibly uses TRBD1 or TRBD2 (5 bases each). Trimming cost V 5 bases and J 4 bases, with 14 bases left between them. The CDR3 runs to 14 residues. Germline V lookup: CDR1 KGHDR, CDR2 SFDVKD. CDR3 in DNA: TGTGCCACCAGTGGGTTGGTCGAGGGGTACGAGCAGTACTTC. Protein product: CATSGLVEGYEQYF.

The chain carries TRBV30 and TRBJ1-5; TRBD1 aligns across 9 bases. The CDR3 covers 14 residues. After removal of 2 bases from V and 4 bases from J, the junction contained 3 bases not matched to a gene. Germline assignment: CDR1 GTSNPN and CDR2 SVGIG (reference sequence). CDR3 protein: CAWSWGQGNQPQHF. The CDR3, as DNA: TGTGCCTGGAGTTGGGGACAGGGTAATCAGCCCCAGCATTTT.

The chain recombines TRBV6-5 with TRBJ2-7, with 10 bases identical to TRBD1. Unmatched junction bases numbered 6, after V lost 6 bases and J lost 1 base. From germline, CDR1 is MNHEY and CDR2 SVGAGI. There are 15 residues in the CDR3. Here the CDR3 reads CASSGDRGRSYEQYF. CDR3 bases: TGTGCCAGCAGCGGGGACAGGGGAAGGTCCTACGAGCAGTACTTC.

This chain links TRBV24-1 with TRBJ2-3, with 7 bases that match TRBD2. J lost 2 bases, V lost 3 bases, and 4 bases had no gene match. The CDR3 covers 15 residues. CDR1 is KGHDR and CDR2 is SFDVKD in the germline V gene. This chain's CDR3 is CATSDASGATDTQYF. The DNA for the CDR3 is TGTGCCACCAGTGATGCTAGCGGAGCCACAGATACGCAGTATTTT.

The chain combines TRBV7-9 with TRBJ1-1; 7 positions agree with TRBD1. Germline assignment: CDR1 SEHNR and CDR2 FQNEAQ (reference sequence). This CDR3 is 15 amino acids long. With V trimmed by 2 bases and J by 4 bases, 7 bases remained unmatched. The CDR3 bases are TGTGCCAGCAGCTTAATGGCAGGGGGAACCACTGAAGCTTTCTTT. It yields the protein CASSLMAGGTTEAFF.

The chain carries TRBV6-5 and TRBJ1-2; a weak D match, TRBD1 (5 bases). This CDR3 has 13 residues. The V end was cut by 5 bases, the J end by 4 bases, with 11 bases between. Germline CDR1 reads MNHEY; CDR2 reads SVGAGI. In nucleotides, the CDR3 is TGTGCCAGCAGTCCGGGGGGTAGCTATGGCTACACCTTC. Amino acid sequence: CASSPGGSYGYTF.

The V and J genes are TRBV5-1 and TRBJ2-2; D gene uncertain. Per the germline V gene, CDR1 is SGHRS and CDR2 is YFSETQ. V lost 6 bases and J lost 4, with 4 bases in between. This CDR3 spans 11 amino acids. CDR3 coding DNA: TGCGCCAGCACCTTCACCGGGGAGCTGTTTTTT. This translates into CASTFTGELFF.

The rearrangement joins TRBV5-1 to TRBJ1-1; D gene unclear. V lost 0 bases to trimming and J lost 4 bases, with 16 bases between them. The CDR3 has 16 amino acids. CDR1 is SGHRS, CDR2 YFSETQ, per germline. The CDR3 sequence is CASSLVSGSRPTEAFF. CDR3 sequence (DNA): TGCGCCAGCAGCTTGGTCTCCGGGTCTAGGCCCACTGAAGCTTTCTTT.

The genes are TRBV7-9 and TRBJ1-4; the match to TRBD1 covers 10 bases. This CDR3 comprises 17 residues. Trimming at V came to 5 bases and at J to 2 bases, leaving 8 bases not matched to a gene. Germline loops: CDR1 SEHNR, CDR2 FQNEAQ (reference sequence). The CDR3, as DNA: TGTGCCAGCAGCCCCGGGACAGGGGCTACGACTAATGAAAAACTGTTTTTT. Its translation is CASSPGTGATTNEKLFF. Complete variable domain (other parts from reference TRBV7-9 and TRBJ1-4): DTGVSQNPRHKITKRGQNVTFRCDPISEHNRLYWYRQTLGQGPEFLTYFQNEAQLEKSRLLSDRFSAERPKGSFSTLEIQRTEQGDSAMYLCASSPGTGATTNEKLFFGSGTQLSVL.

V and J are TRBV7-2 and TRBJ2-1; TRBD2 matches at 9 bases. Trimming took 2 bases from V and 10 from J; bases not matched to a gene: 15. The germline V gene has CDR1 SGHTA and CDR2 FQGNSA. The CDR3 is 17 residues long. The DNA of the CDR3 is TGTGCCAGCAGCTTACCCTGGAGCGGGAGGCCGATTGTCGAGCAGTTCTTC. Translation gives CASSLPWSGRPIVEQFF.

The chain links TRBV20-1 to TRBJ2-3; D is undetermined. V lost 6 bases, J lost 2 bases, and 6 bases lay in between. CDR1 is DFQATT, CDR2 SNEGSKA, per germline (reference sequence). The CDR3 contains 11 residues. The DNA of the CDR3 is TGCAGTGCCCCTAACACAGATACGCAGTATTTT. It is translated as CSAPNTDTQYF.

The chain joins TRBV6-1 to TRBJ2-7, with 10 nucleotides matching TRBD1. Looked up from germline, CDR1 is MNHNS and CDR2 is SASEGT. V trimming: 2 bases; J trimming: 3 bases; junction bases outside the gene matches: 10. The CDR3 runs 17 residues. CDR3 in DNA: TGTGCCAGCAGTGAAATATTGAGGGGACAGGGGAACTACGAGCAGTACTTC. It yields the protein CASSEILRGQGNYEQYF.

This clone showed up just a few times. The CDR3 DNA sequence: TGTGCCACCTTGGCAGAAGCGGGAGCTGGGTACGAGCAGTACTTC. Translating it yields CATLAEAGAGYEQYF. The rearrangement joins TRBV2 to TRBJ2-7, with 8 bases aligning to TRBD2. CDR1 is SNHLY and CDR2 is FYNNEI in the germline V gene. V shed 10 bases and J 4 bases; nucleotides not matched to a gene: 15. The CDR3 spans 15 residues. The complete variable domain, with remaining parts taken from reference TRBV2 and TRBJ2-7, reads EPEVTQTPSHQVTQMGQEVILRCVPISNHLYFYWYRQILGQKVEFLVSFYNNEISEKSEIFDDQFSVERPDGSNFTLKIRSTKLEDSAMYFCATLAEAGAGYEQYFGPGTRLTVT.

J is TRBJ1-1 and V is TRBV6-2 or TRBV6-3; D unresolved. Trimming took 4 bases from V and 5 from J, leaving 11 bases between them. The CDR3 is made up of 13 amino acids. Germline V gene lookup returns CDR1 MNHEY and CDR2 SVGEGT. Here the CDR3 DNA reads TGTGCCAGCAGTTTCCGGGAAGGAACTGAAGCTTTCTTT. It codes for CASSFREGTEAFF.

The chain couples TRBV6-5 to TRBJ2-1; D is perhaps TRBD2 (6 bases). The V gene's germline CDR1 is MNHEY and CDR2 SVGAGI. The CDR3 consists of 14 residues. V gave up 2 bases and J gave up 6 bases, with 11 bases separating them. CDR3 in amino acids: CASSYPGLLNEQFF. In DNA form, the CDR3 reads TGTGCCAGCAGTTACCCGGGACTTCTCAATGAGCAGTTCTTC.

CDR3 sequence reads: CASSPQGEGNEKLFF. CDR3 DNA: TGCGCCAGCAGCCCCCAGGGGGAAGGTAATGAAAAACTGTTTTTT. The chain couples TRBV5-1 to TRBJ1-4, with 7 positions matching TRBD1. The CDR3 totals 15 residues. Germline-derived CDR1 and CDR2 are SGHRS and YFSETQ. The trim removed 4 bases at V and 4 bases at J, leaving 7 bases unmatched.